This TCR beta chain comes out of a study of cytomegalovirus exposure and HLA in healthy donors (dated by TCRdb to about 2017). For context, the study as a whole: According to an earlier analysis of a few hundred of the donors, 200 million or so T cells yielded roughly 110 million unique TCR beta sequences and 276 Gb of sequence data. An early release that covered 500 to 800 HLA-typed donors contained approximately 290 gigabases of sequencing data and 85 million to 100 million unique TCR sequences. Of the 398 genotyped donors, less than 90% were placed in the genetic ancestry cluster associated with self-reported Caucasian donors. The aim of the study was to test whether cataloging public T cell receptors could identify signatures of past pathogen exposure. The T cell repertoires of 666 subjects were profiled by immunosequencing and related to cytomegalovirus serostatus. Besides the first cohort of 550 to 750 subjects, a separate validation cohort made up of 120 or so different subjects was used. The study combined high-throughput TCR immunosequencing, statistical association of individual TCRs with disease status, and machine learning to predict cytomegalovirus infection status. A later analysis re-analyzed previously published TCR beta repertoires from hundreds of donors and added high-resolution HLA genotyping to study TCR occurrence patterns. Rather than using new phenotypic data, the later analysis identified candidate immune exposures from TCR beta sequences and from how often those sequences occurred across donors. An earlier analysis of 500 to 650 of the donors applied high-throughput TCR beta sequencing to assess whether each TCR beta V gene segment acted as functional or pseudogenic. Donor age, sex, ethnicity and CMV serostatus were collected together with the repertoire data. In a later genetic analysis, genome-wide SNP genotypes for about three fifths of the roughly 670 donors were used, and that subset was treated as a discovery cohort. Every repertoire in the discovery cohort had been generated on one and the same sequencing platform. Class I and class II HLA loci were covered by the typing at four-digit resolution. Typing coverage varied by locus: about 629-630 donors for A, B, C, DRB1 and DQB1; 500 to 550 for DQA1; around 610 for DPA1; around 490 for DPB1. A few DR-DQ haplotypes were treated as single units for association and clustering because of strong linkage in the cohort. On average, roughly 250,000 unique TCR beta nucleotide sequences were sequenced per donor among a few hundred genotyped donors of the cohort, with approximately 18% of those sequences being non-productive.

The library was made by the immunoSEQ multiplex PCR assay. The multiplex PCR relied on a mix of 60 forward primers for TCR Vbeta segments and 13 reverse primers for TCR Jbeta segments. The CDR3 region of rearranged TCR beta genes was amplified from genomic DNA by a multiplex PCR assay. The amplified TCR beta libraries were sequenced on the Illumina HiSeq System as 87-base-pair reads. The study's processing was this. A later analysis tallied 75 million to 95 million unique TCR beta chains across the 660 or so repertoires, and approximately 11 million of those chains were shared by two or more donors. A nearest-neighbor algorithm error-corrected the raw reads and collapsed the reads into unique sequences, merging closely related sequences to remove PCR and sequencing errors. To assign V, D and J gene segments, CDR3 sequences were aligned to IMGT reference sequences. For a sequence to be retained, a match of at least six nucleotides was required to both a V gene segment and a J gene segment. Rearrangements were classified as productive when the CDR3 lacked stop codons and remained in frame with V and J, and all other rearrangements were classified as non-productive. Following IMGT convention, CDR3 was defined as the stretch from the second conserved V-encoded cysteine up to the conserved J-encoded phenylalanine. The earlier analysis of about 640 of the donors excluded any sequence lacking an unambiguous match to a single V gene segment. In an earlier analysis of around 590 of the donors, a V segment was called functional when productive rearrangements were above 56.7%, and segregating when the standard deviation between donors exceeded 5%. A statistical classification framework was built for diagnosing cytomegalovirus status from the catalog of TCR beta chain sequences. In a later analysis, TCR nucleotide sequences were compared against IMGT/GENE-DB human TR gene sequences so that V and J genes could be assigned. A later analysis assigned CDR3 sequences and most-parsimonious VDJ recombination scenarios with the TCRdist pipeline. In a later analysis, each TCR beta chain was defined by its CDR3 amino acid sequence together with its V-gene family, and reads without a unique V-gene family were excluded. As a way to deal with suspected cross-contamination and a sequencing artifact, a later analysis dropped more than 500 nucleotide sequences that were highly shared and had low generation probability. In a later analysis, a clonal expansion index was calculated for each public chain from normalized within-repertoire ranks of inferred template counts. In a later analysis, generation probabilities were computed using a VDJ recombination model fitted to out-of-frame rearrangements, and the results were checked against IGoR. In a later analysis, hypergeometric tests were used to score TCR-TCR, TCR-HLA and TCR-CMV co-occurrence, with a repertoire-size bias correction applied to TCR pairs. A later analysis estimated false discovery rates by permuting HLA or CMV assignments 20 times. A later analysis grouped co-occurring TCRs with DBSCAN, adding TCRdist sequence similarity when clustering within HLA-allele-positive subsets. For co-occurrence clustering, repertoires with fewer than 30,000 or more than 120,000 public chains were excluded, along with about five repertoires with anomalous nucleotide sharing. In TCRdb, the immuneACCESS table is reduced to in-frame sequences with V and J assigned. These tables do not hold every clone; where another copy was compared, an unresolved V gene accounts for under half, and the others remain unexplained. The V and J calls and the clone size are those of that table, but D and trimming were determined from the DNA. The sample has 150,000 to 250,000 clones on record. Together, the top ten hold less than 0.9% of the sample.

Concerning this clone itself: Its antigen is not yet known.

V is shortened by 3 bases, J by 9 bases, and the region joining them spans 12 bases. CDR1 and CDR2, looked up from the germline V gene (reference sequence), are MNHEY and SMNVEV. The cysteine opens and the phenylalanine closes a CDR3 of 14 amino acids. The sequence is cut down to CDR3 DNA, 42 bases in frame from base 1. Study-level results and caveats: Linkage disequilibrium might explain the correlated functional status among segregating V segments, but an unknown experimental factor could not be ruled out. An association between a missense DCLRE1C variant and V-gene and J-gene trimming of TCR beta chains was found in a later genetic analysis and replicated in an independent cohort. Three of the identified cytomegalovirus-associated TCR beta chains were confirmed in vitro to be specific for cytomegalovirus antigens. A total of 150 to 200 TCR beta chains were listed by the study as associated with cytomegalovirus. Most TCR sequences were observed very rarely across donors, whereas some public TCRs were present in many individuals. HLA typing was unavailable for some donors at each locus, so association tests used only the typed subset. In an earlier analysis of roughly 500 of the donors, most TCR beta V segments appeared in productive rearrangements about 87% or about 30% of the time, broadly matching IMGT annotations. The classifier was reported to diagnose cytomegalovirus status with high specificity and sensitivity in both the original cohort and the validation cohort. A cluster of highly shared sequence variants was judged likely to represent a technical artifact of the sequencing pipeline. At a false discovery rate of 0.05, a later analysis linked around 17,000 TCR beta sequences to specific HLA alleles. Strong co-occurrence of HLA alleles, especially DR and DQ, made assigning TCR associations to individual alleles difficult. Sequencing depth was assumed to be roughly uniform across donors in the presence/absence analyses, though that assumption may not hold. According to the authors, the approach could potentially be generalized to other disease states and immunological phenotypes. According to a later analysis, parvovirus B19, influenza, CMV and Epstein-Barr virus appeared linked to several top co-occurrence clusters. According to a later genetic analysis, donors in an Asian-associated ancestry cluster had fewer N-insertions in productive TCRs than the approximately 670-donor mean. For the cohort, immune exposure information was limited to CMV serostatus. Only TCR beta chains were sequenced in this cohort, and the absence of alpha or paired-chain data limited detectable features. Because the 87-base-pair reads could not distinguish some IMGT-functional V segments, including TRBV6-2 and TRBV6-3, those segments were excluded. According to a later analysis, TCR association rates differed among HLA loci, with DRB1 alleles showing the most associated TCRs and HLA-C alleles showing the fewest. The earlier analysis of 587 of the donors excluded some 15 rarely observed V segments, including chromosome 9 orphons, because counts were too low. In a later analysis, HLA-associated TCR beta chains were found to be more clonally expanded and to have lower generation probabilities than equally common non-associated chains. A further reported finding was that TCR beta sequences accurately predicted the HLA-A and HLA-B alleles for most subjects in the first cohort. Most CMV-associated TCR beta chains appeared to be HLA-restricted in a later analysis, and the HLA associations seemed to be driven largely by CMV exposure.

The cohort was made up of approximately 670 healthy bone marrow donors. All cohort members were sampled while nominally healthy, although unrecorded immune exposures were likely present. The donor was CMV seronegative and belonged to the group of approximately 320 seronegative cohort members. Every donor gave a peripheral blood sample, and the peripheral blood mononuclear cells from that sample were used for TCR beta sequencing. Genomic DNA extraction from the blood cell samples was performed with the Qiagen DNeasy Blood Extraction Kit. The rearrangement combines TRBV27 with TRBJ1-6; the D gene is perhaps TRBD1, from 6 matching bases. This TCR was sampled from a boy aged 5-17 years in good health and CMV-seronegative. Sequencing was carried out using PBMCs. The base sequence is TGTGCCAGCAGTTTGTACAGGGCAGGTTCACCCCTCCACTTT. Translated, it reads CASSLYRAGSPLHF.